This entry lists 21 T cell receptor beta chains sequenced from one sample in a study of Tregs in tolerant kidney transplant recipients. Mixed chimerism was transient after nonmyeloablative marrow transplants from related graft donors. Profiling relied on immunoSEQ multiplex PCR, and the TCRdb table lists in-frame clones only, not all of them. Of about 64,000 clones in the sample, 70% to 90% were seen once. The sequences come from CD4+ T cells from blood (PBMCs), collected 6 months after the transplant. The receptors derive from a human patient who received a combined kidney and bone marrow transplant. Among the T cells, some may be from the graft donor.

The chain links TRBV14 to TRBJ2-7; TRBD2 aligns across 11 bases. The junction had 18 bases not matched to a gene; V was cut back by 3 bases and J by 2 bases. Looked up from germline, CDR1 is SGHDN and CDR2 is FVKESK. The CDR3 length is 20 residues. As DNA, the CDR3 is TGTGCCAGCAGCCACCCCCGGGACAACCCGACTAGCGGGGATACCTACGAGCAGTACTTC. This gives the protein CASSHPRDNPTSGDTYEQYF.

CDR3 region: CASSSQGSGYTF. CDR3 sequence (DNA): TGTGCCAGCAGTTCACAGGGATCCGGCTACACCTTC. This chain connects TRBV28 to TRBJ1-2; perhaps TRBD1 as D (6 bases). The germline V and J ends were trimmed by 4 bases and 8 bases, with 11 bases remaining between them. Germline CDR1 MDHEN, CDR2 SYDVKM. CDR3 length: 12 residues.

The chain links TRBV30 to TRBJ2-1; 7 nucleotides match TRBD2. The CDR3 extends over 14 amino acids. The V gene end was trimmed by 3 bases and the J gene end by 4 bases; junction bases not matched to a gene: 6. CDR1 and CDR2 from the germline V gene are GTSNPN and SVGIG (reference sequence). The CDR3 here is CAWSGLGPYNEQFF. The CDR3, as DNA: TGTGCCTGGAGCGGACTAGGGCCTTACAATGAGCAGTTCTTC.

The chain joins TRBV2 to TRBJ1-3; 8 positions agree with TRBD1. Germline V gives CDR1 SNHLY, CDR2 FYNNEI. This CDR3 region has 14 residues. Trimming cost V 7 bases and J 4 bases; bases outside gene matches: 6. The CDR3 spells CASTRQGFGNTIYF. As DNA, the CDR3 is TGTGCCAGCACCAGACAGGGGTTCGGAAACACCATATATTTT.

This clone was detected once. V is TRBV30 and J is TRBJ1-1, with TRBD1 identical over 8 bases. Germline V lookup: CDR1 GTSNPN, CDR2 SVGIG (reference sequence). With 8 bases clipped from V and 5 bases from J, the junction kept 10 bases outside the gene matches. This CDR3 comprises 13 residues. In DNA, the CDR3 is TGTGCCCGAACGGACAGGGTGCGGACTGAAGCTTTCTTT. Protein product: CARTDRVRTEAFF.

This chain uses TRBV7-3 with TRBJ2-6; 7 bases map to TRBD2. Germline assignment: CDR1 SGHTA and CDR2 FQGTGA. Trimming removed 5 bases from V and 1 base from J; junction bases left unmatched: 8. The CDR3 extends over 17 amino acids. The CDR3 DNA reads TGTGCCAGCAGCGCGGTCGGCGGGAGATCTGGGGCCAACGTCCTGACTTTC. Translation gives CASSAVGGRSGANVLTF.

The J gene is TRBJ2-5, the V gene TRBV5-4, with 7 bases aligning to TRBD1. Unmatched junction bases numbered 5, after V lost 4 bases and J lost 5 bases. The CDR3 has 13 amino acids. Germline V CDR1 and CDR2: SGHNT, YYREEE (reference sequence). The CDR3, as DNA: TGTGCCAGCAGCCCTGACAGGGTGGAGACCCAGTACTTC. Translation gives CASSPDRVETQYF.

This clone was seen only a few times. The J gene is TRBJ1-3, the V gene TRBV13, with 8 bases that match TRBD1. Germline lookup yields CDR1 PRHDT and CDR2 FYEKMQ (reference sequence). J was trimmed by 4 bases and V by 5 bases; bases with no gene match: 4. The CDR3 spans 14 residues. DNA of the CDR3: TGTGCCAGCAGCAAACAGGGGGGGGGAAACACCATATATTTT. Its translation: CASSKQGGGNTIYF.

There are a few counts of this clone. The chain has TRBV6-1 and TRBJ1-4; the D gene is possibly TRBD1 (6 bases). CDR1 and CDR2 (germline): MNHNS, SASEGT. V was shortened by 7 bases and J by 0 bases, with 12 bases between the two germline ends. The CDR3 loop spans 15 amino acids. The CDR3 spells CASKRTAPTNEKLFF. The CDR3 coding sequence is TGTGCCAGCAAGCGGACAGCCCCAACTAATGAAAAACTGTTTTTT.

The chain is built from TRBV7-2 and TRBJ1-2; TRBD1 agrees at 7 bases. This CDR3 has 14 residues. Germline CDR1 SGHTA, CDR2 FQGNSA. Germline trimming cut 1 base from V and 4 bases from J; bases unmatched to any gene: 3. The CDR3 is CASSLDSGGYGYTF. The CDR3, as DNA: TGTGCCAGCAGCTTAGATTCAGGGGGCTATGGCTACACCTTC.

The chain carries TRBV27 and TRBJ2-3, with 11 bases that match TRBD2. CDR1 and CDR2 from the germline V gene are MNHEY and SMNVEV (reference sequence). The CDR3 length is 18 residues. Trimming cost V 6 bases and J 3 bases; bases outside gene matches: 14. The CDR3: CASSPSGRISARTDTQYF. The CDR3 DNA sequence: TGTGCCAGCAGCCCTAGCGGGAGGATCAGCGCTAGGACAGATACGCAGTATTTT.

V gene TRBV6-5 combines with J gene TRBJ2-2; 11 positions match TRBD1. CDR3 length equals 15 residues. Per the germline V gene, CDR1 is MNHEY and CDR2 is SVGAGI. With 6 bases clipped from V and 3 bases from J, the junction kept 3 bases outside the gene matches. The CDR3 sequence is CASSRDRGYTGELFF. The CDR3 nucleotides read TGTGCCAGCAGCCGGGACAGGGGGTACACCGGGGAGCTGTTTTTT.

The chain is built from TRBV10-3 and TRBJ1-5; 9 bases fit TRBD1. V dropped 7 bases and J dropped 4; count of bases not matched to a gene: 8. In germline, CDR1 is ENHRY, CDR2 SYGVKD. The CDR3 length is 15 residues. The CDR3 here is CAIKGGQGVNQPQHF. In DNA form, the CDR3 reads TGTGCCATCAAAGGGGGACAGGGAGTTAATCAGCCCCAGCATTTT.

V is TRBV5-1 and J is TRBJ2-2, with D maybe TRBD1 (6 bases). Germline V CDR1 and CDR2: SGHRS, YFSETQ. The V gene lost 6 bases and the J gene lost 2 bases, with 11 bases spanning the gap. The CDR3 contains 14 residues. The DNA for the CDR3 is TGCGCCAGCATGGCAGGGGCTAACACCGGGGAGCTGTTTTTT. This gives the protein CASMAGANTGELFF.

This rearrangement joins TRBV11-2 to TRBJ1-4, with TRBD1 matching 9 bases. The CDR3 length is 16 residues. Germline V gives CDR1 SGHAT, CDR2 FQNNGV. Trimming removed 1 base from V and 7 bases from J; junction bases left unmatched: 7. DNA of the CDR3: TGTGCCAGCAGCTTAGGGGGGACAGGGAGGGGTGAAAAACTGTTTTTT. This gives the protein CASSLGGTGRGEKLFF.

The chain joins TRBV6-5 to TRBJ2-5; 9 nucleotides match TRBD1. The J call is in doubt because the DNA end fits TRBJ2-7 better. Germline V gene sequence: CDR1 MNHEY, CDR2 SVGAGI. The CDR3 sequence is 15 residues long. CDR3 region: CASSRQQGASYEQYF. Written as DNA, the CDR3 is TGTGCCAGCAGTCGCCAACAGGGGGCCTCCTACGAGCAGTACTTC.

This clone was seen just once. This chain uses TRBV9 with TRBJ2-7; 7 nucleotides line up with TRBD1. Per the germline V gene, CDR1 is SGDLS and CDR2 is YYNGEE. The CDR3 runs to 14 residues. With V trimmed by 2 bases and J by 4 bases, 6 bases remained unmatched. The CDR3 here is CASSVEGGSYEQYF. The CDR3 DNA sequence: TGTGCCAGCAGCGTCGAAGGGGGCTCGTACGAGCAGTACTTC.

Notes on this clone: This sample also contains other DNA sequences that code for the same CDR3. CDR3 bases: TGCAGTGCTAGGAGGGGGGGTGGCTACACCTTC. Residues: CSARRGGGYTF. The gene calls are TRBV20-1 and TRBJ1-2; perhaps TRBD1 as D (6 bases). Deletions cut 3 bases from V and 7 bases from J, with 9 bases between. Germline V gene lookup returns CDR1 DFQATT and CDR2 SNEGSKA (reference sequence). The CDR3 spans 11 residues.

V and J are TRBV5-1 and TRBJ1-1; D call uncertain. The CDR3 has 15 amino acids. CDR1 and CDR2 (germline): SGHRS, YFSETQ. V was shortened by 0 bases and J by 1 base, with 10 bases between the two germline ends. Here the CDR3 DNA reads TGCGCCAGCAGCTTGGGGCAGGCCCAGAACACTGAAGCTTTCTTT. Residues: CASSLGQAQNTEAFF.

The CDR3, as DNA: TGTGCCAGCAAAGGAGCCGGGACAGGGCAATACGAGCAGTACTTC. Translating gives CASKGAGTGQYEQYF. V is TRBV25-1 and J is TRBJ2-7, with 9 bases aligning to TRBD1. The V and J ends lost 7 bases and 4 bases, in that order; junction bases with no gene match: 11. This CDR3 has 15 amino acids. Germline V gene lookup returns CDR1 MGHDK and CDR2 SYGVNS.

This rearrangement joins TRBV25-1 to TRBJ1-4, with D possibly matching TRBD1 (6 bases). V dropped 3 bases and J dropped 4 bases, with 9 bases sitting between them. The CDR3 is 14 amino acids. Looked up from germline, CDR1 is MGHDK and CDR2 is SYGVNS. For the CDR3, the DNA is TGTGCCAGCAGTGACGACAGGTTTAATGAAAAACTGTTTTTT. It yields the protein CASSDDRFNEKLFF.